This entry lists 24 T cell receptor beta chains sequenced from one sample in a study of technical replicates of blood from four donors. Clones were read by immunoSEQ multiplex PCR, and TCRdb kept only the in-frame ones, dropping some. The data hold approximately 93,000 clones, with 85% to 95% observed a single time. What was sequenced was T cells isolated from PBMCs. These receptors came from a human donor in good health.

V is TRBV4-1 and J is TRBJ2-7, with 13 positions matching TRBD2. V was clipped by 7 bases and J by 2 bases; unmatched bases: 5. CDR1 is MGHRA, CDR2 YSYEKL, per germline. The CDR3 is 15 residues long. In DNA, the CDR3 is TGCGCCAGCACCGGGACTAGCGGGGTCCCCTACGAGCAGTACTTC. This sequence encodes CASTGTSGVPYEQYF.

The chain has TRBV28 and TRBJ1-2; possible D gene TRBD1, 6 bases. In germline, CDR1 is MDHEN, CDR2 SYDVKM. The CDR3 is 13 residues long. Between the trimmed V and J ends, which lost 5 bases and 7 bases, there was a span of 14 bases. CDR3 DNA: TGTGCCAGCAGTCCCAGGGGTAGCCGTGGCTACACCTTC. Residues: CASSPRGSRGYTF.

This clone was observed a single time. The V and J genes are TRBV4-1 and TRBJ2-5; maybe TRBD2 (5 bases). With 5 bases removed from V and 3 bases from J, the gap between germline ends came to 13 bases. CDR1 is MGHRA, CDR2 YSYEKL, per germline. The CDR3 length is 14 residues. As DNA, the CDR3 is TGCGCCAGCAGCTCCCTAACGAGGGAAGAGACCCAGTACTTC. It specifies CASSSLTREETQYF.

The chain is built from TRBV11-3 and TRBJ2-7; 10 bases line up with TRBD1. CDR1 is SGHNT and CDR2 is YENEEA in the germline V gene. CDR3 length: 15 residues. Trimming removed 5 bases from V and 4 bases from J; junction bases left unmatched: 8. CDR3 bases: TGTGCCAGCAGCATGCCGGGACAGGGGAGTTACGAGCAGTACTTC. Residues: CASSMPGQGSYEQYF. The full variable domain, rest sourced from reference TRBV11-3 and TRBJ2-7, is EAGVVQSPRYKIIEKKQPVAFWCNPISGHNTLYWYLQNLGQGPELLIRYENEEAVDDSQLPKDRFSAERLKGVDSTLKIQPAELGDSAVYLCASSMPGQGSYEQYFGPGTRLTVT.

The rearrangement uses TRBV4-1 and TRBJ1-5; possibly TRBD1 for D (6 bases). Trimming removed 4 bases from V and 0 bases from J, with 13 bases in between. The CDR3 length is 16 residues. Looked up from germline, CDR1 is MGHRA and CDR2 is YSYEKL. The CDR3 loop is CASSRSGTPSNQPQHF. The CDR3 coding sequence is TGCGCCAGCAGCCGAAGCGGGACACCTAGCAATCAGCCCCAGCATTTT.

The chain is built from TRBV27 and TRBJ1-4; perhaps TRBD1 as D (5 bases). Germline CDR1 is MNHEY and CDR2 is SMNVEV (reference sequence). V was shortened by 5 bases and J by 8 bases, with 15 bases between the two germline ends. The CDR3 loop spans 14 amino acids. DNA of the CDR3: TGTGCCAGCAGTCCTGGGGCCCGGCGGGAAAAACTGTTTTTT. It encodes CASSPGARREKLFF.

V and J are TRBV15 and TRBJ1-4, with 10 bases matching TRBD1. The length of the CDR3 is 14 residues. V lost 3 bases to trimming and J lost 8 bases; unmatched junction nucleotides: 3. CDR1 is LNHNV, CDR2 YYDKDF, per germline (reference sequence). The DNA of the CDR3 is TGTGCCACCAGCAGCGGGACAGGGGTCGAAAAACTGTTTTTT. It codes for CATSSGTGVEKLFF.

This chain joins TRBV9 and TRBJ2-7; 9 nucleotides line up with TRBD2. This CDR3 comprises 15 residues. V shed 3 bases and J 3 bases; nucleotides not matched to a gene: 7. Per germline, CDR1 SGDLS and CDR2 YYNGEE. The DNA of the CDR3 is TGTGCCAGCAGCGCTCACGCTAGCGGGGTCTACGAGCAGTACTTC. It encodes CASSAHASGVYEQYF.

This chain connects TRBV9 to TRBJ1-4; D may be TRBD1 (5 bases). This CDR3 contains 14 residues. V was clipped by 4 bases and J by 4 bases, with 11 bases between them. Germline V gene sequence: CDR1 SGDLS, CDR2 YYNGEE. The CDR3 reads CASSPGGLNEKLFF. CDR3 in DNA: TGTGCCAGCAGCCCCGGGGGTCTTAATGAAAAACTGTTTTTT.

This sequence joins TRBV19 and TRBJ2-7, with 8 bases fitting TRBD1. The CDR3 runs 15 residues. The J segment lost 1 base and the V segment lost 5 bases, leaving 7 bases of the junction unmatched. The V gene's germline CDR1 is LNHDA and CDR2 SQIVND (reference sequence). CDR3 protein: CASSFSGTGSYEQYF. Written as DNA, the CDR3 is TGTGCCAGTAGTTTCAGTGGGACAGGATCCTACGAGCAGTACTTC. Supplemented by reference TRBV19 and TRBJ2-7, the full variable domain reads DGGITQSPKYLFRKEGQNVTLSCEQNLNHDAMYWYRQDPGQGLRLIYYSQIVNDFQKGDIAEGYSVSREKKESFPLTVTSAQKNPTAFYLCASSFSGTGSYEQYFGPGTRLTVT.

The chain links TRBV29-1 to TRBJ2-6; D is possibly TRBD1 (5 bases). The CDR3 totals 13 residues. CDR1 is SQVTM, CDR2 ANQGSEA, per germline. V was shortened by 5 bases and J by 2 bases, with 7 bases between the two germline ends. CDR3: CSVSRAGANVLTF. The DNA for the CDR3 is TGCAGCGTTAGCAGGGCTGGGGCCAACGTCCTGACTTTC.

This clone was observed once. The rearrangement joins TRBV4-1 to TRBJ2-1; perhaps TRBD1 as D (6 bases). Trimming took off 1 base at V and 6 bases at J, with 10 bases between the two ends. From germline, CDR1 is MGHRA and CDR2 YSYEKL. CDR3 length: 14 amino acids. The CDR3 sequence is CASSQVGQTNEQFF. CDR3 in DNA: TGCGCCAGCAGCCAAGTCGGACAGACCAATGAGCAGTTCTTC.

This clone was seen only once. The chain is built from TRBV7-9 and TRBJ1-6; the match to TRBD1 covers 9 bases. CDR1 SEHNR and CDR2 FQNEAQ come from the germline V gene (reference sequence). Trimming removed 1 base from V and 7 bases from J; junction bases left unmatched: 11. This CDR3 region has 18 residues. The CDR3 DNA sequence: TGTGCCAGCAGCTTAGAAAACGGGGGGACAGGGTACAATTCACCCCTCCACTTT. Translation: CASSLENGGTGYNSPLHF.

This rearrangement joins TRBV28 to TRBJ2-1, with 8 bases identical to TRBD2. Germline CDR1 reads MDHEN; CDR2 reads SYDVKM. The CDR3 extends over 17 amino acids. V trimming: 6 bases; J trimming: 6 bases; junction bases outside the gene matches: 16. CDR3 in amino acids: CASSLSGGPPGPNEQFF. CDR3 DNA sequence: TGTGCCAGCAGCTTAAGCGGGGGTCCCCCGGGCCCCAATGAGCAGTTCTTC.

This chain uses TRBV15 with TRBJ1-3; no definite D call. CDR1 and CDR2 from the germline V gene are LNHNV and YYDKDF (reference sequence). This CDR3 is 15 amino acids long. Trimming cost V 0 bases and J 3 bases, with 9 bases left between them. The CDR3 reads CATSRDGQNGNTIYF. The CDR3 DNA follows: TGTGCCACCAGCAGAGATGGGCAGAATGGAAACACCATATATTTT.

The chain joins TRBV2 to TRBJ1-2; D not resolved. Deletions cut 11 bases from V and 8 bases from J, with 12 bases between. CDR3 length: 10 amino acids. Germline CDR1 is SNHLY and CDR2 is FYNNEI. CDR3: CAHAGGGYTF. DNA for the CDR3: TGTGCCCACGCGGGTGGGGGCTACACCTTC. Looking up the rest from reference TRBV2 and TRBJ1-2 gives the full variable domain: EPEVTQTPSHQVTQMGQEVILRCVPISNHLYFYWYRQILGQKVEFLVSFYNNEISEKSEIFDDQFSVERPDGSNFTLKIRSTKLEDSAMYFCAHAGGGYTFGSGTRLTVV.

The rearrangement links TRBV15 to TRBJ2-5; 8 bases agree with TRBD2. The CDR3 is 17 residues long. V gave up 5 bases and J gave up 3 bases; unmatched junction bases: 14. Germline CDR1 LNHNV, CDR2 YYDKDF (reference sequence). CDR3 amino acids: CATSGRDSGTRKETQYF. The CDR3 DNA reads as TGTGCCACCAGCGGGCGGGACTCCGGGACTAGAAAAGAGACCCAGTACTTC. Full variable domain (remainder filled in from reference TRBV15 and TRBJ2-5): DAMVIQNPRYQVTQFGKPVTLSCSQTLNHNVMYWYQQKSSQAPKLLFHYYDKDFNNEADTPDNFQSRRPNTSFCFLDIRSPGLGDTAMYLCATSGRDSGTRKETQYFGPGTRLLVL.

V and J are TRBV4-1 and TRBJ2-4; possibly TRBD2 for D (7 bases). CDR1 MGHRA and CDR2 YSYEKL come from the germline V gene. V was clipped by 1 base and J by 15 bases, with 13 bases between them. The CDR3 is 12 residues long. This chain's CDR3 is CASSQVGGLRYF. CDR3 in DNA: TGCGCCAGCAGCCAAGTGGGGGGGCTCCGGTACTTC.

As for this clone: The junction and the germline gene differ at one end; a read error may be behind it. CDR3 sequence reads: CASNEWGREETQYF. Here the CDR3 DNA reads TGCGCCAGCAATGAGTGGGGGAGGGAAGAGACCCAGTACTTC. The chain couples TRBV10-2 to TRBJ2-5, with 7 bases that match TRBD2. Germline CDR1 WSHSY, CDR2 SAAADI. This CDR3 contains 14 residues.

V gene TRBV2 combines with J gene TRBJ2-6; no clear D. The CDR3 extends over 17 amino acids. Trimming left V 3 bases short and J 4 bases short, with 16 bases between. Germline V gene sequence: CDR1 SNHLY, CDR2 FYNNEI. The CDR3 protein is CASSDGRIPGGANVLTF. In DNA, the CDR3 is TGTGCCAGCAGTGACGGCAGGATCCCTGGAGGGGCCAACGTCCTGACTTTC.

The chain uses TRBV7-6 and TRBJ2-3; TRBD2 agrees at 12 bases. The CDR3 has 19 residues. Per the germline V gene, CDR1 is SGHVS and CDR2 is FNYEAQ. Losses at the gene ends were 3 bases for V and 6 bases for J; bases not matched to a gene: 16. CDR3 amino acids: CASSFLFRGLAGHRDTQYF. In nucleotides, the CDR3 is TGTGCCAGCAGCTTCTTGTTTCGGGGACTAGCGGGCCACAGGGATACGCAGTATTTT.

The count of this clone is one. The genes are TRBV29-1 and TRBJ2-7; 11 nucleotides align to TRBD1. The CDR3 has 14 residues. CDR1 and CDR2 from the germline V gene are SQVTM and ANQGSEA. J lost 3 bases, V lost 3 bases, and 4 bases had no gene match. This CDR3 is CSVEIGTGGYEQYF. The DNA for the CDR3 is TGCAGCGTTGAGATTGGGACAGGGGGCTACGAGCAGTACTTC.

The rearrangement links TRBV27 to TRBJ2-7, with TRBD1 as a possible D gene (6 bases). The V gene lost 2 bases and the J gene lost 2 bases, with 7 bases spanning the gap. Germline-derived CDR1 and CDR2 are MNHEY and SMNVEV (reference sequence). This CDR3 spans 13 amino acids. This CDR3 is CASSLGQPYEQYF. CDR3 bases: TGTGCCAGCAGTTTAGGACAGCCCTACGAGCAGTACTTC.

The rearrangement links TRBV5-4 to TRBJ1-1; unclear D gene. This CDR3 spans 14 amino acids. The germline V and J ends were trimmed by 1 base and 0 bases, with 7 bases remaining between them. Germline assignment: CDR1 SGHNT and CDR2 YYREEE (reference sequence). The CDR3: CASSLFGLNTEAFF. The CDR3 DNA reads TGTGCCAGCAGCTTGTTTGGGCTGAACACTGAAGCTTTCTTT. Full variable domain (outside the CDR3, taken from reference TRBV5-4 and TRBJ1-1): ETGVTQSPTHLIKTRGQQVTLRCSSQSGHNTVSWYQQALGQGPQFIFQYYREEENGRGNFPPRFSGLQFPNYSSELNVNALELDDSALYLCASSLFGLNTEAFFGQGTRLTVV.